This T cell receptor (beta chain) was retrieved from a study of blood T cells in healthy people across ages. Study-level background: Through template switching, about one barcoded beta molecule was captured per two T cells, as measured in model experiments. Notes on the study in general: Roughly linear declines in TCR beta diversity per million T cells occurred with age.

Peripheral blood, about 10 milliliters per donor, was collected. The CDR3 is made up of 18 amino acids. CDR1 and CDR2 (germline): SGDLS, YYNGEE. The ends lost 0 bases at V and 13 bases at J; junction bases unmatched: 20. Using a J-beta primer mix together with a sample-barcoded 5' primer, a second PCR was run for roughly 7 to 11 cycles. Each cDNA molecule received a tag from a template-switch adaptor that had 12 random nucleotides. In TCRdb, the 5' RACE reads were re-called with MiXCR into one record per CDR3 protein. The data contain 1.5 million to 2 million distinct CDR3 sequences, about two fifths of them singletons. As concerns this clonotype: Its antigen is as yet unknown.

The specimen sequenced was blood. This sequence originates from a human donor in good health. This chain joins TRBV9 and TRBJ2-4; 9 nucleotides align to TRBD1. Here the CDR3 DNA reads TGTGCCAGCAGCGTAGAGAAGGCGACAGGGGGTTACCACAATGAGCAGTACTTC. This gives the protein CASSVEKATGGYHNEQYF.